This is a list of T cell receptor beta chains from one sample in a study of blood T cell repertoires in COVID-19. Profiled with immunoSEQ multiplex PCR; TCRdb holds only in-frame clones, not every one. Of approximately 120,000 clones listed, roughly 69% are singletons. Material: peripheral blood. These receptors were obtained from a woman between 65 and 79 years old with acute or convalescent COVID-19. Each CDR3 is given without its conserved first and last residue.

V	length	J	CDR3
TRBV21-1	10	TRBJ2-7	ASSPRGNEQY
TRBV6-2/TRBV6-3	16	TRBJ2-5	ASSYQTPGASFQETQY
TRBV7-6	13	TRBJ1-4	ASSFYPGVNEKLF
TRBV7-6	13	TRBJ2-3	ASSPLGQIPDTQY
TRBV25-1	14	TRBJ2-5	ASSEVPGLGGETQY
TRBV4-2	14	TRBJ2-5	ASSQGLAGLQETQY
TRBV18	14	TRBJ1-4	ASSPQGVATNEKLF
TRBV3-1/TRBV3-2	14	TRBJ1-1	ASSQGTQGRLIKAF
TRBV19	13	TRBJ1-6	ASSKKGRVGSPLH
TRBV3-1/TRBV3-2	13	TRBJ2-3	ASSQDYTSTDTQY
TRBV19	13	TRBJ2-7	ASSMTDREPYEQY
TRBV7-2	12	TRBJ2-7	ASSFGTGPYEQY
TRBV19	12	TRBJ1-5	ASSRGLYNQPQH
TRBV19	13	TRBJ2-3	ASSMGQSTTDTQY
TRBV4-1	10	TRBJ1-5	ASSQGAQPQH
TRBV9	18	TRBJ2-1	ASSVEGASGRHSLYNEQF
TRBV6-2/TRBV6-3	13	TRBJ2-2	ASSYWASNTGELF
TRBV4-1	15	TRBJ1-2	ASSQATAQGIDYGYT
TRBV27	11	TRBJ1-5	ASSLLNGRAQH
TRBV6-5	12	TRBJ2-7	ASSQGLALGEQY
TRBV12-5	14	TRBJ1-4	ASALSLPGLKEKLF
TRBV5-1	12	TRBJ1-5	ASSLAGGGSAQH
TRBV27	15	TRBJ2-3	ASRNLGLAGGPDTQY
TRBV6-5	13	TRBJ1-6	ASRARGADNSPLH